One sample yielded the 27 T cell receptor beta chains listed below, sequenced in a study of PD-1 blockade in classical Hodgkin lymphoma. Every patient relapsed after autologous stem cell transplantation, and brentuximab vedotin exposure varied. Profiling relied on immunoSEQ multiplex PCR, and the TCRdb table lists in-frame clones only, not all of them. The sample contains over 70,000 clones, about nine tenths of which appear only once. The starting material was peripheral blood mononuclear cells (PBMCs), obtained at baseline. These receptors were taken from a human donor with classical Hodgkin lymphoma.

J is TRBJ2-7 and V is TRBV6-5, with 8 positions matching TRBD1. Trimming at V came to 6 bases and at J to 1 base, leaving 5 bases not matched to a gene. The CDR3 runs 14 residues. The germline V gene encodes CDR1 MNHEY and CDR2 SVGAGI. The chain's CDR3 is CASRRTGMSYEQYF. In nucleotides, the CDR3 is TGTGCCAGCAGACGGACAGGGATGTCCTACGAGCAGTACTTC.

This chain joins TRBV30 and TRBJ1-1; TRBD1 matches 10 bases. There are 15 residues in the CDR3. Unmatched junction bases numbered 10, after V lost 2 bases and J lost 7 bases. CDR1 and CDR2 (germline): GTSNPN, SVGIG (reference sequence). CDR3 bases: TGTGCCTGGAGTCCCCCGACAGGGGGCCCTTTTGAAGCTTTCTTT. Its protein product is CAWSPPTGGPFEAFF. The whole variable domain, filled in from reference TRBV30 and TRBJ1-1, reads SQTIHQWPATLVQPVGSPLSLECTVEGTSNPNLYWYRQAAGRGLQLLFYSVGIGQISSEVPQNLSASRPQDRQFILSSKKLLLSDSGFYLCAWSPPTGGPFEAFFGQGTRLTVV.

The genes are TRBV5-1 and TRBJ1-3; the D is unclear. V lost 0 bases to trimming and J lost 4 bases, with 14 bases between them. Per the germline V gene, CDR1 is SGHRS and CDR2 is YFSETQ. The CDR3 has 16 residues. Here the CDR3 reads CASSLVGSAAGNTIYF. As DNA, the CDR3 is TGCGCCAGCAGCTTGGTGGGCTCCGCTGCAGGAAACACCATATATTTT.

A single count supports this clone. The CDR3 bases are TGCGCCAGCAGCACAGGACTAGCGGGAGGGTCCAAGGAGCAGTACTTC. Encoded protein: CASSTGLAGGSKEQYF. The chain employs TRBV5-1 and TRBJ2-7, with 15 nucleotides matching TRBD2. V dropped 4 bases and J dropped 7; count of bases not matched to a gene: 9. The CDR3 has 16 amino acids. In germline, CDR1 is SGHRS, CDR2 YFSETQ.

This clone showed up just a few times. V gene TRBV27 combines with J gene TRBJ1-2; no reliable D call. V gave up 4 bases and J gave up 8 bases, with 14 bases separating them. This CDR3 is built from 13 residues. Germline assignment: CDR1 MNHEY and CDR2 SMNVEV (reference sequence). DNA of the CDR3: TGTGCCAGCAGTTCGGAGAGGGCTCGGGGCTACACCTTC. Translating gives CASSSERARGYTF.

The chain links TRBV30 to TRBJ1-4, with TRBD1 matching over 9 bases. Trimming cost V 1 base and J 7 bases; bases outside gene matches: 4. The germline V gene encodes CDR1 GTSNPN and CDR2 SVGIG (reference sequence). This CDR3 spans 14 amino acids. As DNA, the CDR3 is TGTGCCTGGAGTGGACAGGGGGGGAGTGAAAAACTGTTTTTT. This translates into CAWSGQGGSEKLFF.

J is TRBJ1-5 and V is TRBV19; no clear D gene. V was pared by 1 base and J by 2 bases, with 9 bases between. Germline CDR1 LNHDA, CDR2 SQIVND (reference sequence). This CDR3 comprises 15 residues. The CDR3 loop reads CASSIGGGGNQPQHF. CDR3 nucleotide sequence: TGTGCCAGTAGTATAGGCGGCGGCGGCAATCAGCCCCAGCATTTT.

Note on this clone: The same CDR3 can be traced to other DNA sequences in this sample. This chain connects TRBV5-1 to TRBJ2-1; the D gene is possibly TRBD2 (5 bases). This CDR3 comprises 15 residues. Germline V CDR1 and CDR2: SGHRS, YFSETQ. V gave up 0 bases and J gave up 0 bases, with 7 bases separating them. CDR3 loop: CASSLDGSSYNEQFF. As DNA, the CDR3 is TGCGCCAGCAGCTTGGATGGGAGCTCCTACAATGAGCAGTTCTTC.

The V and J genes are TRBV30 and TRBJ2-5, with unresolved D. The V end lost 2 bases, the J end lost 3 bases, and 10 bases lay between the germline ends. The germline V gene has CDR1 GTSNPN and CDR2 SVGIG (reference sequence). CDR3 length: 13 residues. In nucleotides, the CDR3 is TGTGCCTGGAGTTTGGGTCAGAAAGAGACCCAGTACTTC. This codes for CAWSLGQKETQYF.

This clone appeared a single time. The CDR3: CASSQGSGSMDTQYF. DNA for the CDR3: TGCGCCAGCAGCCAAGGGAGCGGGAGTATGGATACGCAGTATTTT. This chain connects TRBV4-3 to TRBJ2-3; 8 positions agree with TRBD2. The CDR3 runs 15 residues. Looked up from germline, CDR1 is LGHNA and CDR2 is YSLEER. With V trimmed by 1 base and J by 6 bases, 6 bases remained unmatched.

The chain links TRBV5-7 to TRBJ1-1, with D possibly TRBD1 on 6 matching bases. TRBV5-7 is identified as an open reading frame with a role that is uncertain. V dropped 1 base and J dropped 3 bases, with 19 bases sitting between them. CDR3 length: 17 residues. CDR3 in DNA: TGTGCCAGCAGCTTGAGTGGGCAGGGGAGATGTTACACTGAAGCTTTCTTT. This translates into CASSLSGQGRCYTEAFF.

The genes are TRBV29-1 and TRBJ2-3; the D gene could be TRBD1 or TRBD2 (7 bases each). Trimming cost V 6 bases and J 0 bases, with 13 bases left between them. The germline V gene has CDR1 SQVTM and CDR2 ANQGSEA. This CDR3 contains 14 residues. The CDR3 sequence is CSVLRGGSTDTQYF. The CDR3, as DNA: TGCAGCGTGCTCAGGGGGGGTAGCACAGATACGCAGTATTTT.

V gene TRBV28 combines with J gene TRBJ1-5, with no clear D. This CDR3 is built from 13 residues. V shed 3 bases and J shed 11 bases, with 14 bases lying between them. The germline gives CDR1 MDHEN, CDR2 SYDVKM. The CDR3 DNA sequence: TGTGCCAGCAGTTTGGTATCACCGTCAGCCCAGCATTTT. Its protein is CASSLVSPSAQHF.

CDR3 bases: TGCGCCAGCAGCCAAGGGGACTTCCAAAATGAAAAACTGTTTTTT. Translation: CASSQGDFQNEKLFF. The V and J genes are TRBV4-1 and TRBJ1-4; the D gene is possibly TRBD1 (5 bases). The CDR3 sequence is 15 residues long. Looked up from germline, CDR1 is MGHRA and CDR2 is YSYEKL. The V gene lost 1 base and the J gene lost 5 bases, with 11 bases spanning the gap.

The V call is TRBV5-4, the J call TRBJ2-1, with D hard to call. From germline, CDR1 is SGHNT and CDR2 YYREEE (reference sequence). V gave up 2 bases and J gave up 3 bases, with 3 bases separating them. CDR3 length: 12 amino acids. CDR3 sequence reads: CASSFDYNEQFF. The CDR3 DNA sequence: TGTGCCAGCAGCTTCGACTACAATGAGCAGTTCTTC.

This sequence joins TRBV4-1 and TRBJ1-1; D is unclear. The V gene lost 0 bases and the J gene lost 0 bases, with 8 bases spanning the gap. Per germline, CDR1 MGHRA and CDR2 YSYEKL. The CDR3 is 15 amino acids. This CDR3 is CASSQESAMNTEAFF. The CDR3 nucleotides read TGCGCCAGCAGCCAAGAGTCCGCAATGAACACTGAAGCTTTCTTT.

V gene TRBV28 combines with J gene TRBJ2-7, with 7 bases identical to TRBD1. The V gene's germline CDR1 is MDHEN and CDR2 SYDVKM. This CDR3 comprises 14 residues. V lost 5 bases and J lost 4; bases outside the gene matches: 8. CDR3 in amino acids: CASSPTGITYEQYF. As DNA, the CDR3 is TGTGCCAGCAGTCCGACAGGGATTACGTACGAGCAGTACTTC.

The chain recombines TRBV4-2 with TRBJ2-7, with D possibly being TRBD1 (6 bases). V was trimmed by 0 bases and J by 11 bases, leaving 14 bases between them. The CDR3 covers 13 residues. Germline CDR1 LGHNA, CDR2 YNFKEQ. The DNA for the CDR3 is TGTGCCAGCAGCCAAGATATGGGGACACCTAAGTACTTC. Protein sequence: CASSQDMGTPKYF.

For this clone: The junction differs from germline at one of its ends, possibly a read error. Other DNA sequences within the sample encode an identical CDR3. The chain uses TRBV30 and TRBJ1-5; a possible D gene is TRBD1 (5 bases). This CDR3 comprises 13 residues. The germline V gene has CDR1 GTSNPN and CDR2 SVGIG (reference sequence). CDR3 DNA sequence: TGCGCCTGGAGTACAGGTAGCAATCAGCCCCAGCATTTT. This sequence encodes CAWSTGSNQPQHF.

This clone was found many times. The genes are TRBV13 and TRBJ2-1; maybe TRBD1 (6 bases). CDR3 length: 16 amino acids. CDR1 and CDR2 from the germline V gene are PRHDT and FYEKMQ (reference sequence). Trimming took off 5 bases at V and 6 bases at J, with 20 bases between the two ends. In DNA form, the CDR3 reads TGTGCCAGCAGCCCACGATGGACAGCTGGGACCAATGAGCAGTTCTTC. Translated: CASSPRWTAGTNEQFF.

The chain is built from TRBV7-2 and TRBJ1-2; a possible D gene is TRBD1 (5 bases). Germline CDR1 reads SGHTA; CDR2 reads FQGNSA. This CDR3 is 14 amino acids long. V lost 1 base, J lost 4 bases, and 10 bases lay in between. CDR3 nucleotides: TGTGCCAGCAGCTTAGTCAGGGCCGGCTATGGCTACACCTTC. Translated: CASSLVRAGYGYTF.

A single count supports this clone. CDR3 loop: CATSPGTSGSWMGETQYF. DNA of the CDR3: TGTGCCACCAGCCCCGGGACTAGCGGGAGTTGGATGGGAGAGACCCAGTACTTC. The chain couples TRBV15 to TRBJ2-5, with TRBD2 matching over 14 bases. V lost 5 bases and J lost 4; bases outside the gene matches: 12. This CDR3 has 18 residues. Germline assignment: CDR1 LNHNV and CDR2 YYDKDF (reference sequence).

This clone appeared once. This chain connects TRBV11-2 to TRBJ2-4; D not certain. From germline, CDR1 is SGHAT and CDR2 FQNNGV. V dropped 0 bases and J dropped 3 bases, with 21 bases sitting between them. The CDR3 loop spans 19 amino acids. The CDR3 is CASSLEGLTTAYVKNIQYF. In DNA form, the CDR3 reads TGTGCCAGCAGCTTAGAAGGTCTGACAACAGCGTATGTCAAAAACATTCAGTACTTC.

V is TRBV30 and J is TRBJ2-7; weak D call: TRBD1 (6 bases). With 1 base removed from V and 1 base from J, the gap between germline ends came to 14 bases. The germline CDR1 and CDR2 sequences are GTSNPN and SVGIG (reference sequence). This CDR3 region has 15 residues. This CDR3 reads CAWSGAEQGSYEQYF. As DNA, the CDR3 is TGTGCCTGGAGTGGGGCAGAACAGGGATCCTACGAGCAGTACTTC.

The CDR3 sequence: CASSSGLARGSYEQYF. CDR3 coding DNA: TGCGCCAGCAGCTCTGGACTAGCGAGGGGCTCCTACGAGCAGTACTTC. V is TRBV5-1 and J is TRBJ2-7; 9 bases align to TRBD2. Germline-derived CDR1 and CDR2 are SGHRS and YFSETQ. There are 16 residues in the CDR3. Unmatched junction bases numbered 7, after V lost 3 bases and J lost 0 bases.

This clone occurred once. The chain uses TRBV29-1 and TRBJ2-5; D gene ambiguous. Trimming left V 4 bases short and J 4 bases short, with 13 bases between. Germline CDR1 is SQVTM and CDR2 is ANQGSEA. This CDR3 comprises 13 residues. In DNA form, the CDR3 reads TGCAGCGTTGGGGCCGCTTTGAGAGAGACCCAGTACTTC. This codes for CSVGAALRETQYF.

The chain employs TRBV2 and TRBJ2-3, with 12 bases fitting TRBD2. J lost 0 bases, V lost 4 bases, and 8 bases had no gene match. Germline CDR1 reads SNHLY; CDR2 reads FYNNEI. There are 18 residues in the CDR3. The CDR3 sequence is CASSGQTSGRFSTDTQYF. DNA of the CDR3: TGTGCCAGCAGTGGGCAGACTAGCGGGAGATTCAGCACAGATACGCAGTATTTT.